These 26 T cell receptor beta chains share one sample of origin, sequenced in a study of human T cells and chemical hapten exposure. Described time point: healthy volunteer bleed at 2 weeks. Sequencing started from total RNA isolated from unfractionated whole blood. One entry per CDR3 protein results from TCRdb running MiXCR on the RACE reads. The sample shows about 50,000 distinct CDR3 sequences, 3.5% to 4.5% of them seen only once. Sample: whole blood. Receptor source: a female donor in good health. Some clones in this sample may be carry-over from other donors' samples.

The CDR3 DNA follows: TGCGCCAGCAGCTTGTGGGGCCGGGAACTGTTTTTT. Protein product: CASSLWGRELFF. The rearrangement links TRBV5-1 to TRBJ1-4, with D possibly TRBD1 on 5 matching bases. CDR1 SGHRS and CDR2 YFSETQ come from the germline V gene. Trimming left V 1 base short and J 12 bases short, with 10 bases between. The CDR3 is made up of 12 amino acids.

The V and J genes are TRBV11-1 and TRBJ1-1; 8 bases are shared with TRBD1. Per germline, CDR1 SGHAT and CDR2 FQDESV (reference sequence). This CDR3 has 16 residues. Germline trimming cut 3 bases from V and 3 bases from J; bases unmatched to any gene: 9. The DNA for the CDR3 is TGTGCCAGCAGCTTGAACCAGGACAGGGTTGACACTGAAGCTTTCTTT. Protein sequence: CASSLNQDRVDTEAFF. The complete variable domain, with remaining parts taken from reference TRBV11-1 and TRBJ1-1, reads EAEVAQSPRYKITEKSQAVAFWCDPISGHATLYWYRQILGQGPELLVQFQDESVVDDSQLPKDRFSAERLKGVDSTLKIQPAELGDSAMYLCASSLNQDRVDTEAFFGQGTRLTVV.

This clonotype was picked up a small number of times. This chain joins TRBV19 and TRBJ2-6; D remains unclear. CDR1 LNHDA and CDR2 SQIVND come from the germline V gene (reference sequence). The CDR3 has 14 amino acids. With 1 base removed from V and 2 bases from J, the gap between germline ends came to 3 bases. CDR3 region: CASSIGTGANVLTF. DNA for the CDR3: TGTGCCAGTAGTATAGGGACTGGGGCCAACGTCCTGACTTTC.

This clonotype was seen many times. The rearrangement links TRBV9 to TRBJ1-1; maybe TRBD1 (5 bases). Trimming shortened V by 1 base and J by 1 base, and 8 bases separated the two germline ends. The CDR3 has 14 amino acids. The V gene's germline CDR1 is SGDLS and CDR2 YYNGEE. CDR3 sequence (DNA): TGTGCCAGCAGCGTAACGCAGGGGAACACTGAAGCTTTCTTT. It is translated as CASSVTQGNTEAFF.

This clonotype was counted many times. V is TRBV7-3 and J is TRBJ2-7, with D maybe TRBD1 (6 bases). Germline lookup yields CDR1 SGHTA and CDR2 FQGTGA. V lost 1 base and J 9 bases, leaving 13 bases between the germline ends. CDR3 length: 13 residues. The CDR3 DNA reads TGTGCCAGCAGCTTAATCGTGAGGGGGAGGCAGTACTTC. Amino acid sequence: CASSLIVRGRQYF.

This clonotype was picked up many times. CDR3 region: CASSLVGLAYGYTF. CDR3 sequence (DNA): TGTGCCAGCAGCTTGGTGGGGTTGGCCTATGGCTACACCTTC. V and J are TRBV5-6 and TRBJ1-2; D call uncertain. V lost 0 bases, J lost 4 bases, and 10 bases lay in between. The length of the CDR3 is 14 residues. Germline V lookup: CDR1 SGHDT, CDR2 YYEEEE.

This clonotype was picked up many times. The chain joins TRBV7-3 to TRBJ2-1, with 8 bases fitting TRBD2. The CDR3 consists of 16 residues. Trimming cost V 4 bases and J 2 bases; bases outside gene matches: 7. Germline V gives CDR1 SGHTA, CDR2 FQGTGA. CDR3 sequence (DNA): TGTGCCAGCAGCTCGATTAGCGGGGCCACCTACAATGAGCAGTTCTTC. Protein: CASSSISGATYNEQFF.

This clonotype has a count of ten or more. The CDR3 DNA sequence: TGTGCCAGCAGTTCCCCGGGAGACGGCTATGGCTACACCTTC. Its translation is CASSSPGDGYGYTF. The chain is built from TRBV28 and TRBJ1-2; D is ambiguous. Germline CDR1 MDHEN, CDR2 SYDVKM. The CDR3 covers 14 residues. V dropped 4 bases and J dropped 4 bases, with 13 bases sitting between them.

This clonotype was seen ten or more times. The chain links TRBV20-1 to TRBJ1-5; 7 positions match TRBD1. With V trimmed by 0 bases and J by 4 bases, 9 bases remained unmatched. This CDR3 is built from 16 residues. Germline CDR1 reads DFQATT; CDR2 reads SNEGSKA (reference sequence). The CDR3 loop reads CSARDTRGLGNQPQHF. The CDR3 DNA follows: TGCAGTGCTAGAGATACGAGGGGGCTGGGGAATCAGCCCCAGCATTTT.

This clonotype was counted many times. The chain links TRBV5-1 to TRBJ2-3; 9 nucleotides align to TRBD2. The CDR3 is 17 amino acids. V lost 1 base and J lost 2; bases outside the gene matches: 8. Per germline, CDR1 SGHRS and CDR2 YFSETQ. The CDR3 sequence: CASSLRIAGATTDTQYF. The CDR3 bases are TGCGCCAGCAGCTTGAGAATAGCGGGGGCGACCACAGATACGCAGTATTTT.

This clonotype was counted a few times. Possible read error: a much larger clone is one base away. The chain recombines TRBV2 with TRBJ1-2, with unresolved D. The CDR3 runs 13 residues. CDR1 is SNHLY and CDR2 is FYNNEI in the germline V gene. The CDR3 here is CASSIAENYGDTF. CDR3 sequence (DNA): TGTGCCAGCAGTATAGCAGAGAACTATGGCGACACCTTC. The full variable domain, completed using reference TRBV2 and TRBJ1-2, is EPEVTQTPSHQVTQMGQEVILRCVPISNHLYFYWYRQILGQKVEFLVSFYNNEISEKSEIFDDQFSVERPDGSNFTLKIRSTKLEDSAMYFCASSIAENYGDTFGSGTRLTVV.

The rearrangement joins TRBV6-5 to TRBJ2-1, with 7 bases lining up with TRBD1. The CDR3 consists of 13 residues. The J segment lost 2 bases and the V segment lost 5 bases, leaving 0 bases of the junction unmatched. From germline, CDR1 is MNHEY and CDR2 SVGAGI. In DNA, the CDR3 is TGTGCCAGCAGTAGGGGGCCCTACAATGAGCAGTTCTTC. This sequence encodes CASSRGPYNEQFF.

This clonotype was recorded many times. V and J are TRBV20-1 and TRBJ2-3; TRBD2 is a possible D gene (5 bases). Germline assignment: CDR1 DFQATT and CDR2 SNEGSKA (reference sequence). The CDR3 is made up of 12 amino acids. The CDR3 is CGARSGADTQYF. As DNA, the CDR3 is TGCGGAGCGAGGAGCGGCGCAGATACGCAGTATTTT.

This clonotype was found a few times. The chain uses TRBV3-1 and TRBJ2-3, with 7 bases matching TRBD1. The CDR3 is 15 residues long. Germline lookup yields CDR1 LGHDT and CDR2 YNNKEL (reference sequence). After removal of 1 base from V and 1 base from J, the junction contained 2 bases not matched to a gene. DNA of the CDR3: TGTGCCAGCAGCCAAGGGACAGGAGGCACAGATACGCAGTATTTT. Translated: CASSQGTGGTDTQYF.

This clonotype was seen repeatedly, ten times or more. V usage is TRBV18 and J usage is TRBJ1-1, with 10 bases fitting TRBD1. Trimming took 0 bases from V and 4 from J; bases not matched to a gene: 11. CDR1 is KGHSH, CDR2 LQKENI, per germline. This CDR3 contains 18 residues. CDR3 residues: CASSPPIVMGQGFTEAFF. CDR3 nucleotides: TGTGCCAGCTCACCACCGATTGTTATGGGACAGGGGTTCACTGAAGCTTTCTTT.

This clonotype has a handful of counts. The chain carries TRBV2 and TRBJ2-1; D is ambiguous. The CDR3 is 11 residues long. Looked up from germline, CDR1 is SNHLY and CDR2 is FYNNEI. With 4 bases removed from V and 9 bases from J, the gap between germline ends came to 7 bases. CDR3 amino acids: CASSGIAEQFF. For the CDR3, the DNA is TGTGCCAGCAGTGGTATCGCTGAGCAGTTCTTC.

This clonotype was counted ten times or more. V and J are TRBV7-2 and TRBJ1-2; D possibly corresponds to TRBD1 (6 bases). Deletions cut 7 bases from V and 5 bases from J, with 17 bases between. This CDR3 comprises 14 residues. Germline CDR1 reads SGHTA; CDR2 reads FQGNSA. CDR3: CASTYGGSGYGYTF. The DNA for the CDR3 is TGTGCCAGCACCTATGGGGGCTCGGGGTATGGCTACACCTTC. The whole variable domain, filled in from reference TRBV7-2 and TRBJ1-2, reads GAGVSQSPSNKVTEKGKDVELRCDPISGHTALYWYRQSLGQGLEFLIYFQGNSAPDKSGLPSDRFSAERTGGSVSTLTIQRTQQEDSAVYLCASTYGGSGYGYTFGSGTRLTVV.

At least ten counts were recorded for this clonotype. The rearrangement joins TRBV7-9 to TRBJ2-3; TRBD1 aligns across 10 bases. The CDR3 extends over 17 amino acids. Trimming cost V 5 bases and J 0 bases; bases outside gene matches: 8. The germline V gene encodes CDR1 SEHNR and CDR2 FQNEAQ (reference sequence). CDR3 nucleotide sequence: TGTGCCAGCAGCCCTCCGAGACAGGGGGCTAGCACAGATACGCAGTATTTT. This encodes CASSPPRQGASTDTQYF.

This clonotype was observed many times. The chain is built from TRBV18 and TRBJ2-3; 9 nucleotides align to TRBD1. Per germline, CDR1 KGHSH and CDR2 LQKENI. With 4 bases clipped from V and 4 bases from J, the junction kept 3 bases outside the gene matches. CDR3 length: 14 amino acids. Here the CDR3 DNA reads TGTGCCAGCTCACGCACAGGGGGCGCAGATACGCAGTATTTT. Encoded protein: CASSRTGGADTQYF.

In this sample, this clonotype turned up many times. This chain uses TRBV9 with TRBJ2-1, with 8 bases that match TRBD2. The germline CDR1 and CDR2 sequences are SGDLS and YYNGEE. CDR3 length equals 15 residues. Losses at the gene ends were 1 base for V and 2 bases for J; bases not matched to a gene: 2. CDR3 bases: TGTGCCAGCAGCGTATTAGCGGGGACCTACAATGAGCAGTTCTTC. This codes for CASSVLAGTYNEQFF.

In this sample, this clonotype turned up a few times. The chain couples TRBV27 to TRBJ1-1, with D possibly being TRBD1 (6 bases). V gave up 2 bases and J gave up 1 base, with 14 bases separating them. The germline gives CDR1 MNHEY, CDR2 SMNVEV (reference sequence). The CDR3 sequence is 16 residues long. The CDR3 region has the DNA TGTGCCAGCAGTTTAAGGGTCGGGACAACGAACACTGAAGCTTTCTTT. This translates into CASSLRVGTTNTEAFF.

This clonotype showed up many times. This CDR3 reads CASSDRQNTEAFF. CDR3 sequence (DNA): TGTGCCAGCAGCGACAGACAAAACACTGAAGCTTTCTTT. The J gene is TRBJ1-1, the V gene TRBV3-1, with D perhaps matching TRBD1 (5 bases). This CDR3 comprises 13 residues. V lost 5 bases to trimming and J lost 2 bases, with 9 bases between them. CDR1 is LGHDT and CDR2 is YNNKEL in the germline V gene (reference sequence). Full variable domain (remainder filled in from reference TRBV3-1 and TRBJ1-1): DTAVSQTPKYLVTQMGNDKSIKCEQNLGHDTMYWYKQDSKKFLKIMFSYNNKELIINETVPNRFSPKSPDKAHLNLHINSLELGDSAVYFCASSDRQNTEAFFGQGTRLTVV.

This clonotype appeared a few times. This chain uses TRBV18 with TRBJ1-4; TRBD1 matches at 8 bases. The length of the CDR3 is 14 residues. Per germline, CDR1 KGHSH and CDR2 LQKENI. J was trimmed by 4 bases and V by 6 bases; bases with no gene match: 4. Here the CDR3 reads CASSPTGDNEKLFF. The DNA of the CDR3 is TGTGCCAGCTCGCCGACAGGGGATAATGAAAAACTGTTTTTT. Full variable domain (missing parts from reference TRBV18 and TRBJ1-4): NAGVMQNPRHLVRRRGQEARLRCSPMKGHSHVYWYRQLPEEGLKFMVYLQKENIIDESGMPKERFSAEFPKEGPSILRIQQVVRGDSAAYFCASSPTGDNEKLFFGSGTQLSVL.

This clonotype was detected many times. The chain has TRBV7-2 and TRBJ2-3; tentative D call: TRBD2 (6 bases). Trimming took off 5 bases at V and 4 bases at J, with 13 bases between the two ends. From germline, CDR1 is SGHTA and CDR2 FQGNSA. This CDR3 has 14 amino acids. The CDR3 DNA reads TGTGCCAGCAGCCGTGGGGACTTATCAGATACGCAGTATTTT. Its protein is CASSRGDLSDTQYF.

There are many counts of this clonotype. The V gene is TRBV4-2, the J gene TRBJ1-5, with D unresolved. V was trimmed by 0 bases and J by 1 base, leaving 7 bases between them. The CDR3 is 15 amino acids. The germline gives CDR1 LGHNA, CDR2 YNFKEQ. CDR3 amino acids: CASSQDPWSNQPQHF. CDR3 nucleotides: TGTGCCAGCAGCCAAGATCCCTGGAGCAATCAGCCCCAGCATTTT.

The V and J genes are TRBV4-2 and TRBJ1-5; possibly TRBD1 for D (5 bases). This CDR3 contains 15 residues. The germline V gene has CDR1 LGHNA and CDR2 YNFKEQ. Trimming left V 3 bases short and J 4 bases short, with 13 bases between. The CDR3 nucleotides are TGTGCCAGCAGCCATGGGGAGTCAGGGAATCAGCCCCAGCATTTT. Its translation: CASSHGESGNQPQHF.